This is a list of T cell receptor beta chains from one sample in a study of identifying expanded T cells in peripheral blood. This table comes from immunoSEQ multiplex PCR, and its TCRdb copy is limited to in-frame clones, with some not included. The table shows more than 85,000 clones, with 70% to 90% occurring only once. Sequenced sample: blood. Source of these receptors: a person between 18 and 75 years old in good health. Each CDR3 is given with its conserved first and last residue. The D gene is left open where the match is weak. The listing skips clone size in some rows; elsewhere it reads once, few, many or a size class.

J gene: TRBJ1-1
V gene: TRBV9
D gene: TRBD1
clone size: -
CDR3 DNA: TGTGCCAGCAGCGTAGGGCGGGACAGGGGAAGGGCCTCAGAGCGGACTGAAGCTTTCTTT
CDR3 protein: CASSVGRDRGRASERTEAFF

J gene: TRBJ2-7
V gene: TRBV20-1
D gene: -
clone size: -
CDR3 DNA: TGCAGTGCTCCGACAGAGGGCGAGCAGTACTTC
CDR3 protein: CSAPTEGEQYF

J gene: TRBJ2-5
V gene: TRBV7-2
D gene: -
clone size: -
CDR3 DNA: TGTGCCAGCAGCTTAGGGCAAAAAGAGACCCAGTACTTC
CDR3 protein: CASSLGQKETQYF

J gene: TRBJ1-4
V gene: TRBV29-1
D gene: -
clone size: -
CDR3 DNA: TGCAGCGTGAGGGAGGTCCCGGGGGAAAAACTGTTTTTT
CDR3 protein: CSVREVPGEKLFF

J gene: TRBJ2-7
V gene: TRBV19
D gene: TRBD1
clone size: -
CDR3 DNA: TGTGCCAGTAGTAGGCGGACAGGGTCCGAGCAGTACTTC
CDR3 protein: CASSRRTGSEQYF

J gene: TRBJ1-2
V gene: TRBV6-5
D gene: -
clone size: -
CDR3 DNA: TGTGCCAGCAGTTACTCGGAGAGAAACTATGGCTACACCTTC
CDR3 protein: CASSYSERNYGYTF

J gene: TRBJ1-5
V gene: TRBV10-3
D gene: -
clone size: once
CDR3 DNA: TGTGCCATCAGTGAGTCGGGGAGAGCCGGGATACATCAGCCCCAGCATTTT
CDR3 protein: CAISESGRAGIHQPQHF

J gene: TRBJ1-5
V gene: TRBV18
D gene: -
clone size: -
CDR3 DNA: TGTGCCAGCTCACCATCCAGGATGGACAATCAGCCCCAGCATTTT
CDR3 protein: CASSPSRMDNQPQHF

J gene: TRBJ1-3
V gene: TRBV16
D gene: -
clone size: -
CDR3 DNA: TGTGCCAGCAGCCAATTGGTCCGACAGCACTCTGGAAACACCATATATTTT
CDR3 protein: CASSQLVRQHSGNTIYF

J gene: TRBJ1-1
V gene: TRBV18
D gene: -
clone size: -
CDR3 DNA: TGTGCCAGCTCACCCATATGGGGTCATACTGAAGCTTTCTTT
CDR3 protein: CASSPIWGHTEAFF

J gene: TRBJ1-2
V gene: TRBV28
D gene: -
clone size: once
CDR3 DNA: TGTGCCACCGAGTTTCGGGGAAGGGGAGGGAGAGGCTACACCTTC
CDR3 protein: CATEFRGRGGRGYTF

J gene: TRBJ1-2
V gene: TRBV7-3
D gene: -
clone size: -
CDR3 DNA: TGTGCCAGCAGCATGGACAGTAACTATGGCTACACCTTC
CDR3 protein: CASSMDSNYGYTF

J gene: TRBJ2-5
V gene: TRBV16
D gene: -
clone size: -
CDR3 DNA: TGTGCCAGCACTGAAGAGGGACGGATCCAAGAGACCCAGTACTTC
CDR3 protein: CASTEEGRIQETQYF

J gene: TRBJ2-7
V gene: TRBV19
D gene: -
clone size: -
CDR3 DNA: TGTGCCAGTAGTATAAGGGGCCCAGGGATCAACGAGCAGTACTTC
CDR3 protein: CASSIRGPGINEQYF

J gene: TRBJ1-2
V gene: TRBV18
D gene: -
clone size: -
CDR3 DNA: TGTGCCAGCACCTTTCGGGGTAAGGATGGCTACACCTTC
CDR3 protein: CASTFRGKDGYTF

J gene: TRBJ1-3
V gene: TRBV27
D gene: -
clone size: -
CDR3 DNA: TGTGCCAGCAGTTCCGGGGTAGGAAACACCATATATTTT
CDR3 protein: CASSSGVGNTIYF

J gene: TRBJ1-4
V gene: TRBV6-1
D gene: -
clone size: -
CDR3 DNA: TGTGCCAGCGAGACAGGAGTAAGAGAAAAACTGTTTTTT
CDR3 protein: CASETGVREKLFF

J gene: TRBJ1-6
V gene: TRBV20-1
D gene: -
clone size: few
CDR3 DNA: TGCAGTGCTAGAGTCCATTCACCCCTCCACTTT
CDR3 protein: CSARVHSPLHF

J gene: TRBJ1-6
V gene: TRBV23-1
D gene: -
clone size: -
CDR3 DNA: TGCGCCAGCAGTCGGGAGGTACTGAATTCACCCCTCCACTTT
CDR3 protein: CASSREVLNSPLHF

J gene: TRBJ1-5
V gene: TRBV7-2
D gene: -
clone size: -
CDR3 DNA: TGTGCCAGCAGCTTAGAAGGAGGAATGGGGTATCAGCCCCAGCATTTT
CDR3 protein: CASSLEGGMGYQPQHF

J gene: TRBJ2-2
V gene: TRBV28
D gene: -
clone size: once
CDR3 DNA: TGTGCCAGCAGTTTACAGGAACGTACGAACACCGGGGAGCTGTTTTTT
CDR3 protein: CASSLQERTNTGELFF

J gene: TRBJ1-1
V gene: TRBV18
D gene: TRBD1
clone size: -
CDR3 DNA: TGTGCCAGCTCACCACAGGGGACAGGGGAGACTGAAGCTTTCTTT
CDR3 protein: CASSPQGTGETEAFF

J gene: TRBJ1-4
V gene: TRBV2
D gene: -
clone size: -
CDR3 DNA: TGTGCCAGCAGTGTGGCAGGGGATGAAAAACTGTTTTTT
CDR3 protein: CASSVAGDEKLFF

J gene: TRBJ2-7
V gene: TRBV10-2
D gene: -
clone size: -
CDR3 DNA: TGCGCCAGCAGTGAACCCAGGGTCCCTTCCTACGAGCAGTACTTC
CDR3 protein: CASSEPRVPSYEQYF

J gene: TRBJ2-7
V gene: TRBV29-1
D gene: -
clone size: -
CDR3 DNA: TGCAGCGTTGAAGGGGTCAGGGGATTCGAGCAGTACTTC
CDR3 protein: CSVEGVRGFEQYF

J gene: TRBJ2-6
V gene: TRBV19
D gene: TRBD1
clone size: -
CDR3 DNA: TGTGCCAGTTCTGACAGGGTCGGGGCCAACGTCCTGACTTTC
CDR3 protein: CASSDRVGANVLTF

J gene: TRBJ2-7
V gene: TRBV2
D gene: -
clone size: -
CDR3 DNA: TGTGCCAGCGCCTTTGGTTACGAGCAGTACTTC
CDR3 protein: CASAFGYEQYF

J gene: TRBJ2-3
V gene: TRBV7-2
D gene: TRBD2
clone size: -
CDR3 DNA: TGTGCCAGCAGCTTACGCGGGCGCGGGAGTTGGACAGATACGCAGTATTTT
CDR3 protein: CASSLRGRGSWTDTQYF

J gene: TRBJ1-1
V gene: TRBV7-2
D gene: -
clone size: few
CDR3 DNA: TGTGCCAGCAGCTTAATCAGCACTGAAGCTTTCTTT
CDR3 protein: CASSLISTEAFF

J gene: TRBJ2-1
V gene: TRBV5-1
D gene: TRBD2
clone size: -
CDR3 DNA: TGCGCCAGCAGCTTGTATCCTAGCGGCAATGAGCAGTTCTTC
CDR3 protein: CASSLYPSGNEQFF

J gene: TRBJ1-6
V gene: TRBV7-3
D gene: -
clone size: -
CDR3 DNA: TGTGCCAGCAGCTTGTGGGAGCGGAATTCACCCCTCCACTTT
CDR3 protein: CASSLWERNSPLHF

J gene: TRBJ2-7
V gene: TRBV4-3
D gene: -
clone size: -
CDR3 DNA: TGCGCCAGCAGCCAAGGCCGGGACCGGAGGGCCTACGAGCAGTACTTC
CDR3 protein: CASSQGRDRRAYEQYF

J gene: TRBJ2-7
V gene: TRBV18
D gene: -
clone size: -
CDR3 DNA: TGTGCCAGCTCACCAGGGCAGCCCCTTGCCTACGAGCAGTACTTC
CDR3 protein: CASSPGQPLAYEQYF

J gene: TRBJ2-7
V gene: TRBV10-1
D gene: -
clone size: -
CDR3 DNA: TGCGCCAGCAGTGGGGTCTCGGCTCGGCAGTACTTC
CDR3 protein: CASSGVSARQYF

J gene: TRBJ1-2
V gene: TRBV7-2
D gene: -
clone size: few
CDR3 DNA: TGTGCCAGCAGTCGATTAGGCGAATATGGCTACACCTTC
CDR3 protein: CASSRLGEYGYTF

J gene: TRBJ1-2
V gene: TRBV28
D gene: -
clone size: -
CDR3 DNA: TGTGCCAGCAGTGGCATCAGGGTCGACTATGGCTACACCTTC
CDR3 protein: CASSGIRVDYGYTF

J gene: TRBJ2-5
V gene: TRBV6-5
D gene: -
clone size: -
CDR3 DNA: TGTGCCAGCAGTTATCAAGGACGGAACCAAGAGACCCAGTACTTC
CDR3 protein: CASSYQGRNQETQYF

J gene: TRBJ2-3
V gene: TRBV5-4
D gene: -
clone size: -
CDR3 DNA: TGTGCCAGCAGCTTGAGGGGCCTCACAGATACGCAGTATTTT
CDR3 protein: CASSLRGLTDTQYF

J gene: TRBJ2-7
V gene: TRBV27
D gene: -
clone size: -
CDR3 DNA: TGTGCCAGCAGTTTCAGGGGCGCCTACGAGCAGTACTTC
CDR3 protein: CASSFRGAYEQYF

J gene: TRBJ1-1
V gene: TRBV27
D gene: TRBD1
clone size: -
CDR3 DNA: TGTGCCAGCAATCCCCAGGGGGGGAAGGCTTTCTTT
CDR3 protein: CASNPQGGKAFF

J gene: TRBJ1-1
V gene: TRBV4-3
D gene: -
clone size: -
CDR3 DNA: TGCGCCAGCAGCCCCGGCTCCACTGAAGCTTTCTTT
CDR3 protein: CASSPGSTEAFF

J gene: TRBJ1-4
V gene: TRBV20-1
D gene: -
clone size: -
CDR3 DNA: TGCAGTGCTAGCTCCGGTGAAAAACTGTTTTTT
CDR3 protein: CSASSGEKLFF

J gene: TRBJ2-1
V gene: TRBV18
D gene: -
clone size: -
CDR3 DNA: TGTGCCAGCTCACCACCGTTAAGCGACTCGAGGATTGAGCAGTTCTTC
CDR3 protein: CASSPPLSDSRIEQFF

J gene: TRBJ2-3
V gene: TRBV6-6
D gene: -
clone size: -
CDR3 DNA: TGTGCCTGTGCGGACCGGGGAGATACGCAGTATTTT
CDR3 protein: CACADRGDTQYF

J gene: TRBJ2-2
V gene: TRBV5-6
D gene: -
clone size: -
CDR3 DNA: TGTGCCAGCAGCTCCGGGGGGCCGAACACCGGGGAGCTGTTTTTT
CDR3 protein: CASSSGGPNTGELFF

J gene: TRBJ2-3
V gene: TRBV6-5
D gene: -
clone size: -
CDR3 DNA: TGTGCCACCCAGGGATCTGGCACAGATACGCAGTATTTT
CDR3 protein: CATQGSGTDTQYF

J gene: TRBJ1-2
V gene: TRBV19
D gene: -
clone size: -
CDR3 DNA: TGTGCCAGTAGCGACAGTAACAACTATGGCTACACCTTC
CDR3 protein: CASSDSNNYGYTF

J gene: TRBJ2-1
V gene: TRBV5-1
D gene: TRBD1
clone size: -
CDR3 DNA: TGCGCCAGCAGCGAACAGGGGAGCAATGAGCAGTTCTTC
CDR3 protein: CASSEQGSNEQFF

J gene: TRBJ1-5
V gene: TRBV10-3
D gene: -
clone size: few
CDR3 DNA: TGTGCCATCAGTTCGGACAGCAATCAGCCCCAGCATTTT
CDR3 protein: CAISSDSNQPQHF

J gene: TRBJ2-1
V gene: TRBV10-3
D gene: TRBD1
clone size: -
CDR3 DNA: TGTGCCATCAGTGGGGGGACAGGGGCCTATGAGCAGTTCTTC
CDR3 protein: CAISGGTGAYEQFF

J gene: TRBJ1-1
V gene: TRBV7-2
D gene: -
clone size: few
CDR3 DNA: TGTGCCAGCAGCTTTTGGGGCAGGAACACTGAAGCTTTCTTT
CDR3 protein: CASSFWGRNTEAFF